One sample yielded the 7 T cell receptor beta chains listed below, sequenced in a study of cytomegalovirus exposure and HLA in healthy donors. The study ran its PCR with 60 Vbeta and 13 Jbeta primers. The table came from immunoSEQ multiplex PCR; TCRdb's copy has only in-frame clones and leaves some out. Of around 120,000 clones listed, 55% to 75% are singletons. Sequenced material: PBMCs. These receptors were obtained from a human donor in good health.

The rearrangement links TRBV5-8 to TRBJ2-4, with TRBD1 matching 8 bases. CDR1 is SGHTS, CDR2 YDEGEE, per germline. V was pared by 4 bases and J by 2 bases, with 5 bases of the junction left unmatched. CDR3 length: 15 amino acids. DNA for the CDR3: TGTGCCAGCAGCGCCGGGACAGGCTCCAAAAACATTCAGTACTTC. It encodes CASSAGTGSKNIQYF.

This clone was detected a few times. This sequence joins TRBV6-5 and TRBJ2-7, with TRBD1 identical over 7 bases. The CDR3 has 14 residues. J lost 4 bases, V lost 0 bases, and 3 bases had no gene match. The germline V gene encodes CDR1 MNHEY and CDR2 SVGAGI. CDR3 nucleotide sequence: TGTGCCAGCAGTTACTCGGACAGGCCTTACGAGCAGTACTTC. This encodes CASSYSDRPYEQYF.

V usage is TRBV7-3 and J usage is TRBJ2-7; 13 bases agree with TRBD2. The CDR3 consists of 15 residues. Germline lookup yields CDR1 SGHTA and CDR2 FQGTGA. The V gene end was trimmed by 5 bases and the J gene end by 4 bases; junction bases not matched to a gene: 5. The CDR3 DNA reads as TGTGCCAGCAGCCCCACTAGCGGGGGGGCTTACGAGCAGTACTTC. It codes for CASSPTSGGAYEQYF.

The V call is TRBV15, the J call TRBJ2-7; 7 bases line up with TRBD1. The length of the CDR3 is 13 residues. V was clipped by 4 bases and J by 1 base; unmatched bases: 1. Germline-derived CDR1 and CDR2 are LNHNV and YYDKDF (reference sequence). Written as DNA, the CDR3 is TGTGCCACCAGCACGGGACAGTCCTACGAGCAGTACTTC. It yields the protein CATSTGQSYEQYF.

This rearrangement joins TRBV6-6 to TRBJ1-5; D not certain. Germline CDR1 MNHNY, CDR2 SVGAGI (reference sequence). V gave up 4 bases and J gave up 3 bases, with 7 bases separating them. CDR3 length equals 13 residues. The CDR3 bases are TGTGCCAGCAGTTCCGGGTCCAATCAGCCCCAGCATTTT. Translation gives CASSSGSNQPQHF.

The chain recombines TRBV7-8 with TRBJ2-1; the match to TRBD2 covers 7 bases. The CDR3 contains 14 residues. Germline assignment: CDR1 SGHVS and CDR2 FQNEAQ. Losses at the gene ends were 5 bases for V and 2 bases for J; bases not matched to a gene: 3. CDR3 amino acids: CASSLGGTYNEQFF. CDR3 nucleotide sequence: TGTGCCAGCAGCCTGGGGGGGACCTACAATGAGCAGTTCTTC.

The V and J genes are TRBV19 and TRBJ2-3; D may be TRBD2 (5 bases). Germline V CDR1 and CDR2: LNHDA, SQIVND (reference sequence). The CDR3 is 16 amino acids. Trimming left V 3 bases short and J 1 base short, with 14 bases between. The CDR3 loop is CASSIFRGGGTDTQYF. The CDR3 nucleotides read TGTGCCAGTAGTATTTTTCGGGGTGGGGGCACAGATACGCAGTATTTT.